This T cell receptor beta chain is from a study of T cell responses to AZD1222 COVID-19 vaccine. Clones were sequenced by immunoSEQ multiplex PCR, and TCRdb holds only the in-frame ones, with some missing. The table records roughly 180,000 clones, 90% of them present only once. V lost 2 bases, J lost 5 bases, and 9 bases lay in between. CDR1 is MNHEY, CDR2 SVGAGI, per germline. This CDR3 spans 14 amino acids. Specimen: peripheral blood, collected on day 0 of AZD1222 vaccination. The receptor's source is an adult in good health. V and J are TRBV6-5 and TRBJ1-4, with D perhaps matching TRBD1 (5 bases). DNA for the CDR3: TGTGCCAGCAGTTACGTGTCAGGGAATGAAAAACTGTTTTTT. Residues: CASSYVSGNEKLFF.